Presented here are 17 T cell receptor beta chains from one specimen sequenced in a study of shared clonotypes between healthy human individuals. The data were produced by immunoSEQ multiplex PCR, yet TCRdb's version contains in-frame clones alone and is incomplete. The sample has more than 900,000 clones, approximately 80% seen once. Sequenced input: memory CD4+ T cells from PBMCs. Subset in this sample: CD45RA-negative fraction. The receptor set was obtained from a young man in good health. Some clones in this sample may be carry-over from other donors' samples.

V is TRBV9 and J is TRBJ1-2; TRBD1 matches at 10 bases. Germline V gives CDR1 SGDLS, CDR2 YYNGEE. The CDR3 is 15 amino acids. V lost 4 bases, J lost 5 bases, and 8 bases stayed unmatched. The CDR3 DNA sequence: TGTGCCAGCAGCCCTCGTCGGGGACAGGGGTATGGCTACACCTTC. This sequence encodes CASSPRRGQGYGYTF.

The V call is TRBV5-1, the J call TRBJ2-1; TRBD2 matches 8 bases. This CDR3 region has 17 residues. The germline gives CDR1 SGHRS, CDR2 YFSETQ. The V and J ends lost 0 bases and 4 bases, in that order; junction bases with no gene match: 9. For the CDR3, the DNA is TGCGCCAGCAGCTTGGAGTATCTGGGCGGGAGGTACAATGAGCAGTTCTTC. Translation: CASSLEYLGGRYNEQFF. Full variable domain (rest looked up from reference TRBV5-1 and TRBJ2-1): KAGVTQTPRYLIKTRGQQVTLSCSPISGHRSVSWYQQTPGQGLQFLFEYFSETQRNKGNFPGRFSGRQFSNSRSEMNVSTLELGDSALYLCASSLEYLGGRYNEQFFGPGTRLTVL.

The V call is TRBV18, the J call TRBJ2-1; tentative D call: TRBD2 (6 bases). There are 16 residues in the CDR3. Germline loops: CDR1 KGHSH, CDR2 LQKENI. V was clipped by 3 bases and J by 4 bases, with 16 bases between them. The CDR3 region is CASSPRIAGTYNEQFF. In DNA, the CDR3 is TGTGCCAGCTCACCCCGCATCGCGGGGACTTACAATGAGCAGTTCTTC. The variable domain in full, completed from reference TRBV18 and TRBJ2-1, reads NAGVMQNPRHLVRRRGQEARLRCSPMKGHSHVYWYRQLPEEGLKFMVYLQKENIIDESGMPKERFSAEFPKEGPSILRIQQVVRGDSAAYFCASSPRIAGTYNEQFFGPGTRLTVL.

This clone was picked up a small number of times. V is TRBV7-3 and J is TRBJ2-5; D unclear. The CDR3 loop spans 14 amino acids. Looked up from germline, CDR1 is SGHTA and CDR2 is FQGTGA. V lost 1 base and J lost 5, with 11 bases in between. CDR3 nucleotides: TGTGCCAGCAGCTTAATAGATACCGGGGAGACCCAGTACTTC. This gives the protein CASSLIDTGETQYF.

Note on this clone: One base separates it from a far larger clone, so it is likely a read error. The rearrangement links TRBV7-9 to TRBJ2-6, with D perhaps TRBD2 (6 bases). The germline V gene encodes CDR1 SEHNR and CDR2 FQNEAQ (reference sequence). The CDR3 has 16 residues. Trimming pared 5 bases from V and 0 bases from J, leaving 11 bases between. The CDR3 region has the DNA TGTGCCAGCAGCCCGGGCGGGGCCTCTGGGGCCAACGTCCTGACTTTC. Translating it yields CASSPGGASGANVLTF.

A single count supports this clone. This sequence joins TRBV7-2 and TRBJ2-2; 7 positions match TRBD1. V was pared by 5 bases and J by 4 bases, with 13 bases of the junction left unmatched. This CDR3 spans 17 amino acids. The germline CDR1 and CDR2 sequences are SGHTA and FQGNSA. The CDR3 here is CASSPYFTGAGTGELFF. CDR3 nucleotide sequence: TGTGCCAGCAGCCCGTACTTCACAGGGGCCGGCACCGGGGAGCTGTTTTTT.

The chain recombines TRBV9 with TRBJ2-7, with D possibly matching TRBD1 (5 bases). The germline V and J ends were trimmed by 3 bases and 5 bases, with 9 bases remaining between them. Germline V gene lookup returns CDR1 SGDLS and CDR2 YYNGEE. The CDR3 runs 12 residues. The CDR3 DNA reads TGTGCCAGCAGCGCCCCCAGGGACGAGCAGTACTTC. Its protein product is CASSAPRDEQYF.

CDR3 DNA sequence: TGTGCCAGCAGCCTACCGACGGGAGGCGGGGAAAAACTGTTTTTT. It yields the protein CASSLPTGGGEKLFF. The rearrangement uses TRBV28 and TRBJ1-4; D gene unclear. Germline V gene data show CDR1 as MDHEN and CDR2 as SYDVKM. With 6 bases removed from V and 8 bases from J, the gap between germline ends came to 19 bases. The CDR3 covers 15 residues.

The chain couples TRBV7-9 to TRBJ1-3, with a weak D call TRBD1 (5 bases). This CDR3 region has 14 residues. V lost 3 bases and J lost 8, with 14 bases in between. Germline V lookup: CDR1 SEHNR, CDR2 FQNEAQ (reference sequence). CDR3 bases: TGTGCCAGCAGCTTGCCAGGGTTAGTGGACACCATATATTTT. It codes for CASSLPGLVDTIYF.

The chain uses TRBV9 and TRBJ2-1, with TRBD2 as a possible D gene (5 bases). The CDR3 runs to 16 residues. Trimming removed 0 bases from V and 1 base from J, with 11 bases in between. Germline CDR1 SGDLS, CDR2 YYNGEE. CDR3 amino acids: CASSVDPSSSYNEQFF. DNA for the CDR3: TGTGCCAGCAGCGTAGATCCTAGCTCGTCCTACAATGAGCAGTTCTTC.

CDR3 nucleotide sequence: TGTGCCAGCAGCCGTACCCGAGCCGGGACAGGGCTGTTCTTC. Translation gives CASSRTRAGTGLFF. The chain couples TRBV5-8 to TRBJ2-1; 9 positions agree with TRBD1. In germline, CDR1 is SGHTS, CDR2 YDEGEE. V trimming: 4 bases; J trimming: 15 bases; junction bases outside the gene matches: 14. The CDR3 is 14 residues long.

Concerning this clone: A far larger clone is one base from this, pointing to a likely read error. As DNA, the CDR3 is TGTGCCAGCCACCCTAGCGGGAGGGGTGGGCAGTTCTTC. This encodes CASHPSGRGGQFF. V usage is TRBV2 and J usage is TRBJ2-1, with 12 nucleotides matching TRBD2. The junction had 8 bases not matched to a gene; V was cut back by 8 bases and J by 12 bases. CDR1 and CDR2 (germline): SNHLY, FYNNEI. The CDR3 contains 13 residues.

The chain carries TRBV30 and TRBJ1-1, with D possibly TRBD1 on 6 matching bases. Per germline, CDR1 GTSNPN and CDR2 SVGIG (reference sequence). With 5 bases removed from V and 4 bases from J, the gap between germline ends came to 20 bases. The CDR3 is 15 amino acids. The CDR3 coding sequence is TGTGCCTGGGTCCCTATGAGGGGGAGGGGCACTGAAGCTTTCTTT. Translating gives CAWVPMRGRGTEAFF.

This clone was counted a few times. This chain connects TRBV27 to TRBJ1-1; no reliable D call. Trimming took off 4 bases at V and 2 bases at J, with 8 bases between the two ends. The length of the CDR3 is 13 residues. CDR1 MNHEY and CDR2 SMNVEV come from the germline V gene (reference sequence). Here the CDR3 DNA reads TGTGCCAGCAGTTCCGGGCCCAACACTGAAGCTTTCTTT. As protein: CASSSGPNTEAFF.

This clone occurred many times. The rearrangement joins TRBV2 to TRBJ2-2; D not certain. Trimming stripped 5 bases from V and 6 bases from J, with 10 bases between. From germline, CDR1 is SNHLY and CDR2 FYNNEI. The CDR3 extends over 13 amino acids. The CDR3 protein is CASSSFLAGELFF. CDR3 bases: TGTGCCAGCAGTTCTTTTCTAGCCGGGGAGCTGTTTTTT.

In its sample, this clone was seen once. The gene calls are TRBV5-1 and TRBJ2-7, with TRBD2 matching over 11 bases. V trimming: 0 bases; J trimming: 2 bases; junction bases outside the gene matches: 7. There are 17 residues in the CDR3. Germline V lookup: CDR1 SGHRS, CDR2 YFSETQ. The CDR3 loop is CASSLAMTSGTPYEQYF. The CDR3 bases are TGCGCCAGCAGCTTGGCCATGACTAGCGGGACGCCCTACGAGCAGTACTTC.

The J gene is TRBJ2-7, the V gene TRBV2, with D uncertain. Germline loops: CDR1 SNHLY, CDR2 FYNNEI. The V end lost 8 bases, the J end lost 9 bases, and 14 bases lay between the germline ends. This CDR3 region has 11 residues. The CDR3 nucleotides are TGTGCCAGCGAGGAACCCGGATGGCAGTACTTC. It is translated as CASEEPGWQYF.